This TCR beta chain is drawn from a study of OX40 agonist ivuxolimab in advanced cancers. Regarding the study in general: Ivuxolimab was an agonistic, fully human IgG2 monoclonal antibody directed against OX40 (CD134), a costimulatory receptor. Intravenous ivuxolimab was administered to patients every 2 weeks at six dose levels: 0.01, 0.1, 0.3, 1.5, 3 and 10 mg/kg. Among the roughly 50 dose-escalation patients, around 19 had hepatocellular carcinoma, roughly 15 melanoma, 9 renal cell carcinoma and 9 head and neck cancer. In the dose-escalation cohort, nearly 85% of patients were male, and the mean age was 60 years with a range of roughly 20 to 79. Prior anti-PD-1, anti-PD-L1 or anti-CTLA-4 therapy was permitted, and checkpoint inhibitors had been received by roughly two fifths of dose-escalation patients. Partial responses occurred in three dose-escalation patients: two with cutaneous melanoma and one with hepatocellular carcinoma. The purpose of peripheral TCRbeta sequencing was to test whether ivuxolimab changed TCR sequence diversity and led to clonal T-cell expansion. The paper describes the monotherapy dose-escalation part (N of about 52 patients) of the phase I trial of ivuxolimab.

This clone has just one count. Its antigen specificity is not known. Per-base quality was not reported, and no clone a single base away is much larger than it. Broader findings and caveats from the paper: Partial responders in the 0.1-3.0 mg/kg groups had among the lowest normalized peripheral clonal expansion, especially among CD8+ T cells. Low levels of normalized T-cell clonal expansion were also shown by some nonresponding patients. At doses from 0.1 to 3.0 mg/kg, clonal expansion was seen in both CD4+ and CD8+ blood T cells between baseline and week 6. After ivuxolimab, CD8+ T cells had more expanded clones than CD4+ T cells on average. The antigen specificity of the clonally expanded peripheral T cells was not determined.

Patients with autoimmune disease history or receiving systemic immunosuppression were excluded from the trial. Peripheral blood for TCR sequencing was drawn from every dose cohort at baseline, at cycle 4 day 1 and at cycle 7 day 1. The samples were taken from a phase I, first-in-human, multicenter, open-label dose-escalation trial of ivuxolimab. Adults with locally advanced or metastatic melanoma, renal cell carcinoma, hepatocellular carcinoma or head and neck squamous cell carcinoma were enrolled in the trial. Before TCR sequencing, CD4+ T cells and CD8+ T cells from peripheral blood were sorted into separate populations. For sequencing of the TCRbeta CDR3 region, genomic DNA was extracted from the sorted cells. The immunoSEQ Assay was used for sequencing of TCRbeta CDR3 regions. TCRdb took this table from immuneACCESS and kept in-frame rearrangements with V and J called. Such tables lack part of the clones; where checked against another copy, unresolved V genes explain under half of the gap, and the rest is unexplained. In this sample the table shows almost 80,000 clones, about four fifths of which occur a single time. The top ten hold around 0.48% of the sample.

Sequencing used CD4+ or CD8+ T cells sorted from blood, obtained in a trial of the OX40 agonist ivuxolimab. The receptor was isolated from an adult with an advanced solid tumor such as melanoma, head and neck, liver or kidney cancer.

CDR3 loop: CASSVGTGGGTDTQYF. The sequenced DNA is TGTGCCAGCAGCGTAGGTACGGGGGGAGGGACAGATACGCAGTATTTT. The chain is assembled from TRBV9 and TRBJ2-3, with 7 middle bases fitting TRBD2. CDR3 length: 16 amino acids, cysteine to phenylalanine. Only the CDR3 region is kept as DNA, spanning 48 bases read in frame from base 1. According to the germline V gene, CDR1 reads SGDLS and CDR2 reads YYNGEE. Germline trimming: 0 bases from V, 3 bases from J; junction bases outside gene matches: 7.